This T cell receptor (beta chain) derives from a study of Graves' ophthalmopathy and Graves' hyperthyroidism. J was trimmed by 0 bases and V by 6 bases; bases with no gene match: 0. This CDR3 comprises 14 residues. Investigators amplified TCR beta CDR3 regions from RNA transcripts. Following a first-round RT-PCR that used HTBI primers, a second-round multiplex PCR was carried out. TCRdb itself ran the multiplex PCR reads through MiXCR, one entry per CDR3 protein. Of around 400,000 distinct CDR3 sequences listed, 15% to 20% were seen once; the top ten hold roughly 1.6%. Patients were diagnosed from clinical symptoms, serum thyroxine, TRAb, thyroid ultrasound and orbital computed tomography. This clonotype was seen ten or more times.

The clonotype originates from a woman between 18 and 29 years old with Graves' ophthalmopathy. V gene TRBV12-3 or TRBV12-4 combines with J gene TRBJ1-3, with 9 nucleotides matching TRBD1. The sample taken for sequencing was peripheral blood. CDR3 sequence (DNA): TGTGCCAGCAGGGGACAGGGCTCTGGAAACACCATATATTTT. It yields the protein CASRGQGSGNTIYF.